Each of the 25 T cell receptor beta chains below was sequenced from the same sample in a study of control samples from healthy donors and cancer patients. Using immunoSEQ multiplex PCR, the repertoire was profiled, and TCRdb retains in-frame clones only, with some absent. The sample records fewer than 85,000 clones, approximately 89% being singletons. The sample taken for sequencing was blood. Source of these receptors: a man aged 45-65 years in good health.

The CDR3 DNA is TGTGCCAGCAGCTTGGCCCCGTATCTAGGTCAGCCCCAGCATTTT. Encoded protein: CASSLAPYLGQPQHF. The chain joins TRBV5-5 to TRBJ1-5, with D uncertain. Germline CDR1 SGHKS, CDR2 YYEKEE (reference sequence). Trimming removed 0 bases from V and 6 bases from J, with 13 bases in between. This CDR3 has 15 amino acids. Full variable domain (missing parts from reference TRBV5-5 and TRBJ1-5): DAGVTQSPTHLIKTRGQQVTLRCSPISGHKSVSWYQQVLGQGPQFIFQYYEKEERGRGNFPDRFSARQFPNYSSELNVNALLLGDSALYLCASSLAPYLGQPQHFGDGTRLSIL.

The CDR3 bases are TGCACCAGCAGCCAAGATAAGAACACTGAAGCTTTCTTT. Amino acids: CTSSQDKNTEAFF. V and J are TRBV1 and TRBJ1-1. TRBV1 is classified as a pseudogene. This CDR3 region has 13 residues.

This clone has only a few counts. This sequence joins TRBV5-6 and TRBJ2-5; D gene ambiguous. V was pared by 1 base and J by 5 bases, with 9 bases between. Germline lookup yields CDR1 SGHDT and CDR2 YYEEEE. The CDR3 is made up of 13 amino acids. The chain's CDR3 is CASSLSGVETQYF. In DNA form, the CDR3 reads TGTGCCAGCAGCTTGTCTGGCGTGGAGACCCAGTACTTC.

The CDR3 DNA follows: TGTGCCAGCAGTTTAAAGATAGCGGGGGGGAGCTCCTACGAGCAGTACTTC. Encoded protein: CASSLKIAGGSSYEQYF. The J gene is TRBJ2-7, the V gene TRBV27, with TRBD2 matching 11 bases. Per germline, CDR1 MNHEY and CDR2 SMNVEV (reference sequence). The CDR3 loop spans 17 amino acids. The ends lost 2 bases at V and 0 bases at J; junction bases unmatched: 6.

The CDR3 DNA reads TGTGCCAGCTCACCCGGCAGGACCGATCATAATTCACCCCTCCACTTT. Encoded protein: CASSPGRTDHNSPLHF. V is TRBV18 and J is TRBJ1-6, with D hard to call. The CDR3 spans 16 residues. Per germline, CDR1 KGHSH and CDR2 LQKENI. The V and J ends lost 3 bases and 5 bases respectively, with 14 bases between them.

The chain recombines TRBV20-1 with TRBJ2-5; 10 nucleotides match TRBD2. The CDR3 loop spans 15 amino acids. In germline, CDR1 is DFQATT, CDR2 SNEGSKA (reference sequence). The V segment lost 3 bases and the J segment 4 bases; nucleotides outside the gene matches: 8. The CDR3 region is CSASSSGGEPETQYF. The CDR3 bases are TGCAGTGCTAGTTCGAGCGGGGGGGAACCAGAGACCCAGTACTTC.

The CDR3 coding sequence is TGTGCCAGCAGCCCACAAGGCCAGGGGGTTGGGGAGACCCAGTACTTC. As protein: CASSPQGQGVGETQYF. This sequence joins TRBV7-3 and TRBJ2-5; 7 positions agree with TRBD1. Germline CDR1 and CDR2: SGHTA and FQGTGA. This CDR3 is built from 16 residues. After removal of 5 bases from V and 5 bases from J, the junction contained 14 bases not matched to a gene.

The sample holds one count of this clone. The chain is built from TRBV29-1 and TRBJ2-7, with D tentatively TRBD2 (6 bases). Per germline, CDR1 SQVTM and CDR2 ANQGSEA. CDR3 size: 15 residues. The V end lost 1 base, the J end lost 2 bases, and 15 bases lay between the germline ends. CDR3 amino acids: CSVEGGGAAPYEQYF. CDR3 in DNA: TGCAGCGTTGAAGGGGGCGGGGCGGCCCCCTACGAGCAGTACTTC.

The chain has TRBV19 and TRBJ1-2; D is ambiguous. V was clipped by 3 bases and J by 1 base, with 9 bases between them. Germline assignment: CDR1 LNHDA and CDR2 SQIVND (reference sequence). The CDR3 length is 14 residues. CDR3 bases: TGTGCCAGTAGTATTGTGGCCGATAACTATGGCTACACCTTC. This codes for CASSIVADNYGYTF.

The chain combines TRBV11-2 with TRBJ2-7, with D perhaps TRBD2 (6 bases). The CDR3 extends over 14 amino acids. Trimming pared 0 bases from V and 7 bases from J, leaving 13 bases between. Germline loops: CDR1 SGHAT, CDR2 FQNNGV. The CDR3 DNA is TGTGCCAGCAGCTTAGACGGGACTGGGGAGGAGCAGTACTTC. This translates into CASSLDGTGEEQYF.

This chain joins TRBV6-5 and TRBJ1-1; D gene ambiguous. Germline values: CDR1 MNHEY, CDR2 SVGAGI. The ends were cut back, 6 bases at V and 11 bases at J, with 16 bases in the middle. This CDR3 spans 12 amino acids. CDR3: CASSDLIAGAFF. For the CDR3, the DNA is TGTGCCAGCAGCGACTTAATTGCCGGCGCTTTCTTT.

The chain links TRBV27 to TRBJ2-1, with unresolved D. V was trimmed by 3 bases and J by 0 bases, leaving 6 bases between them. CDR1 and CDR2 (germline): MNHEY, SMNVEV (reference sequence). The CDR3 length is 14 residues. The CDR3 loop is CASSLASSYNEQFF. The DNA for the CDR3 is TGTGCCAGCAGTTTGGCGAGCTCCTACAATGAGCAGTTCTTC.

The J gene is TRBJ2-1, the V gene TRBV9; D is tentatively TRBD1 or TRBD2 (6 bases each). Trimming left V 1 base short and J 0 bases short, with 11 bases between. CDR1 is SGDLS, CDR2 YYNGEE, per germline. This CDR3 comprises 16 residues. The chain's CDR3 is CASSVNTGASYNEQFF. In DNA, the CDR3 is TGTGCCAGCAGCGTAAATACGGGGGCCTCCTACAATGAGCAGTTCTTC. The full variable domain, completed using reference TRBV9 and TRBJ2-1, is DSGVTQTPKHLITATGQRVTLRCSPRSGDLSVYWYQQSLDQGLQFLIQYYNGEERAKGNILERFSAQQFPDLHSELNLSSLELGDSALYFCASSVNTGASYNEQFFGPGTRLTVL.

This sequence joins TRBV27 and TRBJ2-4; D might be TRBD1 (5 bases). With 7 bases removed from V and 7 bases from J, the gap between germline ends came to 8 bases. The CDR3 is 11 residues long. Looked up from germline, CDR1 is MNHEY and CDR2 is SMNVEV (reference sequence). The DNA for the CDR3 is TGTGCCAGCACCAAGGGGAACATTCAGTACTTC. Protein: CASTKGNIQYF.

The rearrangement links TRBV2 to TRBJ1-4, with D possibly matching TRBD1 (5 bases). Germline lookup yields CDR1 SNHLY and CDR2 FYNNEI. This CDR3 has 15 residues. V dropped 8 bases and J dropped 6 bases, with 19 bases sitting between them. CDR3 bases: TGTGCCAGCCATTTCCAGGGTAATCGGGATGAAAAACTGTTTTTT. Translated, it gives CASHFQGNRDEKLFF.

This rearrangement joins TRBV10-1 to TRBJ2-2; D possibly corresponds to TRBD1 (6 bases). Trimming took 4 bases from V and 6 from J, leaving 6 bases between them. This CDR3 has 12 residues. Germline V CDR1 and CDR2: WNHNN, SYGVQD (reference sequence). The CDR3 sequence: CASSAGAGELFF. In nucleotides, the CDR3 is TGCGCCAGCAGTGCAGGGGCCGGGGAGCTGTTTTTT.

This chain joins TRBV12-5 and TRBJ1-5, with 7 bases aligning to TRBD1. V shed 1 base, J shed 5 bases, and the junction held 11 bases outside the gene matches. Germline V gene lookup returns CDR1 LGHNT and CDR2 FRNRAP. The CDR3 is 17 residues long. The CDR3 DNA sequence: TGTGCTAGTGGTTTGGCTCTTGGACAGGTAAAAGATCAGCCCCAGCATTTT. This gives the protein CASGLALGQVKDQPQHF.

This rearrangement joins TRBV15 to TRBJ2-1, with D perhaps matching TRBD2 (6 bases). The CDR3 sequence is 13 residues long. The germline V gene encodes CDR1 LNHNV and CDR2 YYDKDF (reference sequence). With 2 bases removed from V and 8 bases from J, the gap between germline ends came to 10 bases. The CDR3 DNA sequence: TGTGCCACCAGCAGACGGAGGGAGGATGAGCAGTTCTTC. It encodes CATSRRREDEQFF.

CDR3 protein: CASSWGGGPTDTQYF. CDR3 nucleotide sequence: TGTGCCAGCAGCTGGGGCGGGGGCCCCACAGATACGCAGTATTTT. This rearrangement joins TRBV5-4 to TRBJ2-3; D may be TRBD2 (7 bases). The CDR3 totals 15 residues. Trimming shortened V by 3 bases and J by 2 bases, and 13 bases separated the two germline ends. Germline CDR1 reads SGHNT; CDR2 reads YYREEE (reference sequence).

The CDR3 bases are TGTGCCAGCAGCCCCACCGGGACTCTGCGTGCCAAAAACATTCAGTACTTC. As protein: CASSPTGTLRAKNIQYF. The chain couples TRBV7-9 to TRBJ2-4; maybe TRBD2 (6 bases). The CDR3 runs 17 residues. Trimming left V 5 bases short and J 1 base short, with 18 bases between. Germline CDR1 is SEHNR and CDR2 is FQNEAQ (reference sequence).

This sequence joins TRBV6-5 and TRBJ2-1, with D possibly matching TRBD2 (7 bases). From germline, CDR1 is MNHEY and CDR2 SVGAGI. The V gene lost 6 bases and the J gene lost 3 bases, with 15 bases spanning the gap. The CDR3 is made up of 15 amino acids. The DNA of the CDR3 is TGTGCCAGCAGCTCGGGGGGCGGGTACTACAATGAGCAGTTCTTC. It translates to CASSSGGGYYNEQFF.

The chain employs TRBV5-1 and TRBJ1-1, with 9 bases identical to TRBD1. This CDR3 comprises 13 residues. Germline V gene lookup returns CDR1 SGHRS and CDR2 YFSETQ. J lost 6 bases, V lost 4 bases, and 4 bases had no gene match. DNA for the CDR3: TGCGCCAGCAGCGACAGGGGGTCCCCTGAAGCTTTCTTT. Its protein product is CASSDRGSPEAFF.

The V gene is TRBV6-2 or TRBV6-3, the J gene TRBJ2-2, with 10 bases fitting TRBD2. The CDR3 has 18 residues. V lost 4 bases to trimming and J lost 4 bases; unmatched junction nucleotides: 12. Germline values: CDR1 MNHEY, CDR2 SVGEGT. CDR3 protein: CASSFFLAGATSTGELFF. DNA of the CDR3: TGTGCCAGCAGTTTTTTCCTAGCGGGGGCCACGAGCACCGGGGAGCTGTTTTTT.

Notes on this clone: This same CDR3 is encoded by further DNA sequences in the sample. The CDR3 DNA reads as TGTGCCAGCAGTGGACAGGGTAATCAGCCCCAGCATTTT. This encodes CASSGQGNQPQHF. The chain links TRBV2 to TRBJ1-5; TRBD1 agrees at 7 bases. CDR3 length equals 13 residues. The germline V gene has CDR1 SNHLY and CDR2 FYNNEI. J was trimmed by 4 bases and V by 4 bases; bases with no gene match: 1.

V gene TRBV19 combines with J gene TRBJ1-1, with D maybe TRBD1 (5 bases). V was clipped by 7 bases and J by 8 bases, with 17 bases between them. Germline values: CDR1 LNHDA, CDR2 SQIVND (reference sequence). The CDR3 runs to 13 residues. The CDR3 reads CASTDSPGLEAFF. As DNA, the CDR3 is TGTGCCAGTACCGACTCCCCAGGGCTCGAAGCTTTCTTT.